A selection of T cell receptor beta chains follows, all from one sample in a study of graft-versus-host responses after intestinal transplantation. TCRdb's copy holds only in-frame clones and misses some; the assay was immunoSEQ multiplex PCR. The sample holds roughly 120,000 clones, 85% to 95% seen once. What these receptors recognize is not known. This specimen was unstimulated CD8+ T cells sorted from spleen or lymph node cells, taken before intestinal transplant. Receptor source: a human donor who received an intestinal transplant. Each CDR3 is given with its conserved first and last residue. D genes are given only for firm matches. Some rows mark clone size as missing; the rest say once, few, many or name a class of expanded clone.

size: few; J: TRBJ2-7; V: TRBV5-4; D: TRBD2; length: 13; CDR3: CASSPGLAEEQYF; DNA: TGTGCCAGCAGCCCCGGACTAGCGGAGGAGCAGTACTTC
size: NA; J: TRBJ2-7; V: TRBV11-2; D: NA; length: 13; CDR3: CASSLGPTYEQYF; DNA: TGTGCCAGCAGCTTGGGTCCAACCTACGAGCAGTACTTC
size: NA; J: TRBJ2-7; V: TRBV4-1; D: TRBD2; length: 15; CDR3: CASSQRTSGGYEQYF; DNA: TGCGCCAGCAGCCAGCGGACTAGCGGGGGGTACGAGCAGTACTTC
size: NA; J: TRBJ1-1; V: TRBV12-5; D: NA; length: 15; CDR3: CASGPPLSPSPEAFF; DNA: TGTGCTAGTGGTCCCCCTCTTAGTCCCAGTCCTGAAGCTTTCTTT
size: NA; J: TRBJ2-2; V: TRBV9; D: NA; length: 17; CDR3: CASSATNQGLNTGELFF; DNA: TGTGCCAGCAGCGCAACCAACCAGGGTCTTAACACCGGGGAGCTGTTTTTT
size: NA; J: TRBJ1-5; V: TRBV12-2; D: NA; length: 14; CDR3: CASRFDNSNQPQHF; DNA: TGTGCAAGTCGCTTCGACAATAGCAATCAGCCCCAGCATTTT
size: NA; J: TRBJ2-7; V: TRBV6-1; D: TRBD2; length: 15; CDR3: CASSTLAGASYEQYF; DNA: TGTGCCAGCAGTACCCTAGCGGGAGCCTCCTACGAGCAGTACTTC
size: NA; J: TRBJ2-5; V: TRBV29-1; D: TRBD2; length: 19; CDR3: CSVEDSWREPNPLQETQYF; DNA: TGCAGCGTTGAAGATAGCTGGCGGGAGCCAAACCCCTTACAAGAGACCCAGTACTTC
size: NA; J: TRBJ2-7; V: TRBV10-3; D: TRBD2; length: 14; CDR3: CARQLAGGLYEQYF; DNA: TGTGCCAGGCAACTAGCGGGTGGGCTCTACGAGCAGTACTTC
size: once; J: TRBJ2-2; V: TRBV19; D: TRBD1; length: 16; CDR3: CASSVPRTGGTGELFF; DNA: TGTGCCAGTAGTGTACCCAGGACAGGGGGCACCGGGGAGCTGTTTTTT
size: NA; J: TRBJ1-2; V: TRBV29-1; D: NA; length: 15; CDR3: CSVEDLGLANYGYTF; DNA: TGCAGCGTTGAAGATCTAGGGTTAGCTAACTATGGCTACACCTTC
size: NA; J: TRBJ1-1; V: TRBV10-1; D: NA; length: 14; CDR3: CASSAYRERPEAFF; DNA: TGCGCCAGCAGTGCTTACAGGGAGCGGCCTGAAGCTTTCTTT
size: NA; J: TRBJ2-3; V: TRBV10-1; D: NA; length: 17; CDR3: CASSESGSRSRVDTQYF; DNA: TGCGCCAGCAGTGAGTCAGGTAGTCGTTCTCGGGTGGATACGCAGTATTTT
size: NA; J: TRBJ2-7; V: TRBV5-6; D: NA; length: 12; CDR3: CASSLGQIEQYF; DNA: TGTGCCAGCAGCTTGGGACAGATCGAGCAGTACTTC
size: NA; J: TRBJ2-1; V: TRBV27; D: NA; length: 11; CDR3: CASSAYNEQFF; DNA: TGTGCCAGCAGTGCTTACAATGAGCAGTTCTTC
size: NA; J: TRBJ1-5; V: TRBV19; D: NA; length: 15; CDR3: CASTDGGFSNQPQHF; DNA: TGTGCCAGTACCGATGGGGGGTTTAGCAATCAGCCCCAGCATTTT
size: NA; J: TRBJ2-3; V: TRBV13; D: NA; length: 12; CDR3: CASSPSTDTQYF; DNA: TGTGCCAGCAGCCCGTCTACAGATACGCAGTATTTT
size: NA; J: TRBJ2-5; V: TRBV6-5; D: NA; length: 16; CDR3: CASSYWTSVDQETQYF; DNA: TGTGCCAGCAGTTACTGGACCTCGGTCGACCAAGAGACCCAGTACTTC
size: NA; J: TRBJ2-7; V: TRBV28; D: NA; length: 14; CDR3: CASRTGAGAYEQYF; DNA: TGTGCCAGCAGGACTGGAGCAGGAGCCTACGAGCAGTACTTC
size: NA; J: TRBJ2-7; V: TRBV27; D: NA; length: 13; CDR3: CASSPGAAYEQYF; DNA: TGTGCCAGCAGCCCGGGGGCCGCCTACGAGCAGTACTTC
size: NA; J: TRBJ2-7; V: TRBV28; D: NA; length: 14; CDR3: CASSFSGTSYEQYF; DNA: TGTGCCAGCAGTTTCAGCGGCACCTCCTACGAGCAGTACTTC
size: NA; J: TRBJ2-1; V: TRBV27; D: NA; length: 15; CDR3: CASSFMPYSYNEQFF; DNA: TGTGCCAGCAGCTTTATGCCGTACTCCTACAATGAGCAGTTCTTC
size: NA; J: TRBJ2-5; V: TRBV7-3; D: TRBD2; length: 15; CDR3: CASSRKAGAQETQYF; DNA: TGTGCCAGCAGCCGTAAAGCGGGGGCCCAAGAGACCCAGTACTTC
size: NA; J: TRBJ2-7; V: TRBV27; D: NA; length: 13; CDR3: CASSFGQNYEQYF; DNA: TGTGCCAGCAGTTTTGGTCAGAACTACGAGCAGTACTTC
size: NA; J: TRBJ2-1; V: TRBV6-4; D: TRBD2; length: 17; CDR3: CASSDEREGPRYNEQFF; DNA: TGTGCCAGCAGTGACGAGCGGGAGGGCCCGAGGTACAATGAGCAGTTCTTC
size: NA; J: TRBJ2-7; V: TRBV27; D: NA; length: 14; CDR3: CASSPGGTSYEQYF; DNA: TGTGCCAGCAGTCCAGGAGGGACCTCCTACGAGCAGTACTTC
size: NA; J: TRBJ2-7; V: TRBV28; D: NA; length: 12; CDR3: CASSLTVYEQYF; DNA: TGTGCCAGCAGTCTCACGGTTTACGAGCAGTACTTC
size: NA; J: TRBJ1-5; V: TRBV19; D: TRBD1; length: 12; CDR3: CASRTGNQPQHF; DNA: TGTGCCAGTAGGACAGGGAATCAGCCCCAGCATTTT
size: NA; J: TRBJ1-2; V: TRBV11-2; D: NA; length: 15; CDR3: CASSLEGREYDGYTF; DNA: TGTGCCAGCAGCTTAGAGGGCAGGGAGTATGATGGCTACACCTTC
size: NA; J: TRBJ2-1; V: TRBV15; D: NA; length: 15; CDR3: CATSREGSGHNEQFF; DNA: TGTGCCACCAGCAGGGAGGGCAGCGGGCACAATGAGCAGTTCTTC
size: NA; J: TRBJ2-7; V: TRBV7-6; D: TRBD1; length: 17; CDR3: CASSLVSAGTGSYEQYF; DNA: TGTGCCAGCAGCTTAGTATCAGCCGGGACAGGATCTTACGAGCAGTACTTC
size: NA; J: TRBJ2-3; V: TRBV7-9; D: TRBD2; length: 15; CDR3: CASSPGLAVTDTQYF; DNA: TGTGCCAGCAGCCCGGGACTAGCGGTCACAGATACGCAGTATTTT
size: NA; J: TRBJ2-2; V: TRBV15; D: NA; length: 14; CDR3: CATSRGPTTGELFF; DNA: TGTGCCACCAGCCGGGGCCCTACCACCGGGGAGCTGTTTTTT
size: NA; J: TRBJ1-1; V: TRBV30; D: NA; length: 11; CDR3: CAWTQGIEAFF; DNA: TGTGCCTGGACTCAAGGGATTGAAGCTTTCTTT
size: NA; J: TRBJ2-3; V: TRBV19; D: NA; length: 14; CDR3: CASSIGASADTQYF; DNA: TGTGCCAGTAGTATAGGGGCTAGCGCAGATACGCAGTATTTT
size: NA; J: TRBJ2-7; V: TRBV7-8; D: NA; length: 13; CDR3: CASNRDTFYEQYF; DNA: TGTGCCAGCAACCGGGACACCTTCTACGAGCAGTACTTC
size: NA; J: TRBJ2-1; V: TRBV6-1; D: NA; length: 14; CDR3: CASSWTVRGDEQFF; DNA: TGTGCCAGCAGTTGGACAGTGCGGGGCGATGAGCAGTTCTTC
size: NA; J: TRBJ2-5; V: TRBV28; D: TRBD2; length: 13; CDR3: CASSLRAGVSQYF; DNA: TGTGCCAGCAGTTTAAGAGCGGGGGTCAGCCAGTACTTC
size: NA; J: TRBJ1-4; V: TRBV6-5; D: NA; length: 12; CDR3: CASSYRNEKLFF; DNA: TGTGCCAGCAGTTACAGAAATGAAAAACTGTTTTTT
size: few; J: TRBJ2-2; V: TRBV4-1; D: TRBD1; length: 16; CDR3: CASSLTGGSVTGELFF; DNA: TGCGCCAGCAGCCTTACAGGGGGCAGCGTCACCGGGGAGCTGTTTTTT
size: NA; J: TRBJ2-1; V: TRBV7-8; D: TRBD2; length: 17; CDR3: CASSKTVTSGRANEQFF; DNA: TGTGCCAGCAGCAAAACGGTGACTAGCGGGAGGGCGAATGAGCAGTTCTTC